A single sample gave rise to the 5 T cell receptor beta chains below, sequenced in a study of PD-L1 blockade in urothelial cancer. The method was immunoSEQ multiplex PCR; TCRdb's version includes in-frame clones alone and lacks a portion of them. Here the sample spans 50,000 to 60,000 clones, 84% being singletons. This specimen was PBMCs, taken around atezolizumab (anti-PD-L1) treatment. The receptors shown here come from a man in his forties or fifties with urothelial cancer.

This chain links TRBV27 with TRBJ1-2; D ambiguous. The V end was cut by 3 bases, the J end by 4 bases, with 24 bases between. The CDR3 has 18 amino acids. Per the germline V gene, CDR1 is MNHEY and CDR2 is SMNVEV (reference sequence). The CDR3 spells CASSFRVNYEISPYGYTF. Here the CDR3 DNA reads TGTGCCAGCAGTTTTCGGGTGAACTACGAGATCTCCCCCTATGGCTACACCTTC.

The CDR3 loop reads CASSIENEQFF. The DNA for the CDR3 is TGTGCCAGCAGTATCGAGAATGAGCAGTTCTTC. The rearrangement uses TRBV2 and TRBJ2-1, with unresolved D. The CDR3 is made up of 11 amino acids. Deletions cut 5 bases from V and 7 bases from J, with 6 bases between. CDR1 and CDR2 from the germline V gene are SNHLY and FYNNEI.

The chain recombines TRBV7-2 with TRBJ2-1; D is possibly TRBD2 (6 bases). Trimming took off 1 base at V and 8 bases at J, with 15 bases between the two ends. CDR1 is SGHTA and CDR2 is FQGNSA in the germline V gene. CDR3 length equals 15 residues. DNA of the CDR3: TGTGCCAGCAGCTTAGAGATAGCGGTTGGGCATGAGCAGTTCTTC. Amino acid sequence: CASSLEIAVGHEQFF. The full variable domain, with the rest looked up from reference TRBV7-2 and TRBJ2-1, is GAGVSQSPSNKVTEKGKDVELRCDPISGHTALYWYRQSLGQGLEFLIYFQGNSAPDKSGLPSDRFSAERTGGSVSTLTIQRTQQEDSAVYLCASSLEIAVGHEQFFGPGTRLTVL.

CDR3 coding DNA: TGTGCCAGCTCTCCGGACAGAGCCGATCAGCCCCAGCATTTT. Its protein is CASSPDRADQPQHF. V gene TRBV18 combines with J gene TRBJ1-5; D may be TRBD1 (6 bases). The CDR3 sequence is 14 residues long. From germline, CDR1 is KGHSH and CDR2 LQKENI. V dropped 6 bases and J dropped 5 bases, with 14 bases sitting between them.

J is TRBJ2-7 and V is TRBV30; 9 positions match TRBD1. Germline CDR1 GTSNPN, CDR2 SVGIG (reference sequence). CDR3 size: 14 residues. Unmatched junction bases numbered 7, after V lost 0 bases and J lost 7 bases. Here the CDR3 DNA reads TGTGCCTGGAGTGTGGAGACAGGGGGATCGGAGCAGTACTTC. It is translated as CAWSVETGGSEQYF.